The 24 T cell receptor beta chains below all came from one sample that was sequenced in a study of blood T cell repertoires in COVID-19. Method: immunoSEQ multiplex PCR; TCRdb's copy keeps in-frame clones and lacks some. This sample has some 330,000 clones, with around 83% found just once. What was sequenced was PBMCs or T cells enriched from blood (not recorded which). The receptor source for this set is a woman between 50 and 59 years old who had recovered from COVID-19.

CDR3: CASSQGQSSPLHF. The CDR3 region has the DNA TGTGCCAGCAGCCAAGGACAGAGTTCACCCCTCCACTTT. This rearrangement joins TRBV3-1 (or the pseudogene TRBV3-2) to TRBJ1-6; the D gene is possibly TRBD1 (5 bases). Trimming cost V 1 base and J 9 bases, with 7 bases left between them. Germline assignment: CDR1 LGHDT and CDR2 YNNKEL (reference sequence). The CDR3 has 13 amino acids.

The chain is built from TRBV5-1 and TRBJ1-1; 7 bases are shared with TRBD1. Germline CDR1 SGHRS, CDR2 YFSETQ. This CDR3 spans 14 amino acids. Germline trimming cut 6 bases from V and 3 bases from J; bases unmatched to any gene: 8. The CDR3 is CASTAGRGDTEAFF. In DNA, the CDR3 is TGCGCCAGCACCGCGGGCAGGGGGGACACTGAAGCTTTCTTT. Full variable domain (remainder filled in from reference TRBV5-1 and TRBJ1-1): KAGVTQTPRYLIKTRGQQVTLSCSPISGHRSVSWYQQTPGQGLQFLFEYFSETQRNKGNFPGRFSGRQFSNSRSEMNVSTLELGDSALYLCASTAGRGDTEAFFGQGTRLTVV.

The chain links TRBV5-1 to TRBJ1-1, with D tentatively TRBD1 (6 bases). The ends were cut back, 4 bases at V and 7 bases at J, with 20 bases in the middle. This CDR3 spans 15 amino acids. Germline V lookup: CDR1 SGHRS, CDR2 YFSETQ. DNA for the CDR3: TGCGCCAGCAGCCCGGACAGAATCAAACCTCATGAAGCTTTCTTT. It is translated as CASSPDRIKPHEAFF.

This chain uses TRBV4-3 with TRBJ2-1, with 7 positions matching TRBD2. Trimming took 3 bases from V and 9 from J; bases not matched to a gene: 14. Per germline, CDR1 LGHNA and CDR2 YSLEER. The CDR3 is 16 residues long. The CDR3 nucleotides are TGCGCCAGCAGCCAGGACTACGGACTAGTATGGAGTGAGCAGTTCTTC. Translation gives CASSQDYGLVWSEQFF.

The chain combines TRBV12-5 with TRBJ1-4, with 10 bases aligning to TRBD1. V was pared by 1 base and J by 14 bases, with 4 bases of the junction left unmatched. Germline assignment: CDR1 LGHNT and CDR2 FRNRAP. CDR3 length: 13 residues. Here the CDR3 reads CASGLAGTGDLFF. DNA of the CDR3: TGTGCTAGTGGTTTGGCCGGGACAGGGGACCTGTTTTTT.

The V gene is TRBV5-4, the J gene TRBJ1-3; D remains unclear. CDR1 and CDR2 (germline): SGHNT, YYREEE (reference sequence). The CDR3 contains 16 residues. Trimming removed 4 bases from V and 8 bases from J, with 22 bases in between. The CDR3 loop reads CASSRGGNPEADTIYF. CDR3 DNA: TGTGCCAGCAGCCGAGGAGGGAACCCGGAGGCGGACACCATATATTTT.

The rearrangement links TRBV4-3 to TRBJ1-3, with D uncertain. This CDR3 has 14 residues. The germline CDR1 and CDR2 sequences are LGHNA and YSLEER. V lost 0 bases to trimming and J lost 3 bases, with 6 bases between them. The CDR3 bases are TGCGCCAGCAGCCAAGAAGGAGATGGAAACACCATATATTTT. Its protein is CASSQEGDGNTIYF.

CDR3: CASSYGPGGEAFF. DNA of the CDR3: TGTGCCAGCAGCTACGGACCGGGGGGAGAAGCTTTCTTT. V is TRBV13 and J is TRBJ1-1; possible D gene TRBD1, 5 bases. CDR1 and CDR2 (germline): PRHDT, FYEKMQ (reference sequence). V lost 4 bases, J lost 8 bases, and 14 bases lay in between. This CDR3 comprises 13 residues.

V is TRBV19 and J is TRBJ1-1, with D perhaps matching TRBD1 (5 bases). The CDR3 is 12 residues long. Per the germline V gene, CDR1 is LNHDA and CDR2 is SQIVND (reference sequence). Trimming pared 4 bases from V and 3 bases from J, leaving 6 bases between. Written as DNA, the CDR3 is TGTGCCAGTAGTAGGGGGGACACTGAAGCTTTCTTT. This codes for CASSRGDTEAFF.

As regards this clone: Mismatch with germline at one junction end may stem from a read error. This chain links TRBV27 with TRBJ1-6, with D perhaps matching TRBD1 (6 bases). CDR1 is MNHEY and CDR2 is SMNVEV in the germline V gene (reference sequence). The CDR3 loop spans 17 amino acids. The CDR3 reads CASSLSPRQAPNSPLHF. The CDR3 DNA follows: TGTGCCAGCAGTCTATCCCCCCGACAGGCCCCAAATTCACCCCTCCACTTT.

The genes are TRBV15 and TRBJ2-5; no firm D call. The CDR3 loop spans 11 amino acids. Between the trimmed V and J ends, which lost 6 bases and 5 bases, there was a span of 7 bases. Germline loops: CDR1 LNHNV, CDR2 YYDKDF (reference sequence). The CDR3 here is CATSGRETQYF. The CDR3 DNA follows: TGTGCCACCAGTGGTCGGGAGACCCAGTACTTC.

The count of this clone is one. The V gene is TRBV5-6, the J gene TRBJ1-6; TRBD1 might be the D (5 bases). The CDR3 loop spans 17 amino acids. Germline values: CDR1 SGHDT, CDR2 YYEEEE. V lost 4 bases, J lost 0 bases, and 14 bases lay in between. CDR3 sequence: CASSQTDLSSYNSPLHF. The CDR3 DNA is TGTGCCAGCAGCCAGACAGACTTGAGCTCCTATAATTCACCCCTCCACTTT.

This chain connects TRBV18 to TRBJ1-1; maybe TRBD1 (5 bases). CDR3 length: 14 amino acids. Trimming shortened V by 3 bases and J by 2 bases, and 10 bases separated the two germline ends. In germline, CDR1 is KGHSH, CDR2 LQKENI. In nucleotides, the CDR3 is TGTGCCAGCTCACCCGACAGTTATAACACTGAAGCTTTCTTT. It codes for CASSPDSYNTEAFF.

This rearrangement joins TRBV11-2 to TRBJ2-5; tentatively, D is TRBD1 (5 bases). The ends were cut back, 3 bases at V and 5 bases at J, with 16 bases in the middle. The CDR3 sequence is 15 residues long. Germline CDR1 reads SGHAT; CDR2 reads FQNNGV. This CDR3 is CASSFRDSPRETQYF. The CDR3 coding sequence is TGTGCCAGCAGCTTTCGCGACAGTCCCCGCGAGACCCAGTACTTC.

The rearrangement links TRBV5-1 to TRBJ1-3, with 7 bases fitting TRBD1. This CDR3 spans 18 amino acids. From germline, CDR1 is SGHRS and CDR2 YFSETQ. V was pared by 0 bases and J by 0 bases, with 9 bases of the junction left unmatched. CDR3 sequence reads: CASSLEFTAGGSGNTIYF. The CDR3 DNA reads as TGCGCCAGCAGCTTGGAATTTACGGCAGGGGGCTCTGGAAACACCATATATTTT.

J is TRBJ2-3 and V is TRBV7-9, with D perhaps TRBD2 (6 bases). This CDR3 is built from 15 residues. V was shortened by 0 bases and J by 0 bases, with 7 bases between the two germline ends. CDR1 is SEHNR, CDR2 FQNEAQ, per germline (reference sequence). The CDR3 sequence: CASSLAGLSTDTQYF. The CDR3 DNA follows: TGTGCCAGCAGCTTAGCGGGACTTAGCACAGATACGCAGTATTTT.

The chain combines TRBV5-4 with TRBJ2-5, with D possibly being TRBD1 (5 bases). Trimming took 1 base from V and 3 from J, leaving 19 bases between them. CDR1 and CDR2 (germline): SGHNT, YYREEE (reference sequence). This CDR3 region has 17 residues. CDR3 bases: TGTGCCAGCAGCTTGTTCACGACAGCCACTTTTAAAGAGACCCAGTACTTC. Protein product: CASSLFTTATFKETQYF. Drawing the rest from reference TRBV5-4 and TRBJ2-5, the complete variable domain is ETGVTQSPTHLIKTRGQQVTLRCSSQSGHNTVSWYQQALGQGPQFIFQYYREEENGRGNFPPRFSGLQFPNYSSELNVNALELDDSALYLCASSLFTTATFKETQYFGPGTRLLVL.

The V and J genes are TRBV5-6 and TRBJ1-2, with a weak D call TRBD1 (5 bases). The CDR3 contains 13 residues. Trimming cost V 4 bases and J 4 bases, with 11 bases left between them. Germline CDR1 is SGHDT and CDR2 is YYEEEE. The CDR3 spells CASSTQGGYGYTF. The CDR3 DNA reads TGTGCCAGCAGCACGCAGGGTGGCTATGGCTACACCTTC.

This clone was recorded a few times. The chain uses TRBV7-8 and TRBJ1-2; the match to TRBD1 covers 10 bases. The ends lost 5 bases at V and 4 bases at J; junction bases unmatched: 10. CDR1 SGHVS and CDR2 FQNEAQ come from the germline V gene. The CDR3 has 16 amino acids. CDR3 amino acids: CASSPAGTGDTYGYTF. The DNA for the CDR3 is TGTGCCAGCAGCCCAGCCGGGACAGGGGACACCTATGGCTACACCTTC.

The rearrangement joins TRBV6-5 to TRBJ1-2; the match to TRBD1 covers 7 bases. V dropped 8 bases and J dropped 4; count of bases not matched to a gene: 4. CDR3 size: 12 residues. CDR1 is MNHEY, CDR2 SVGAGI, per germline. The CDR3, as DNA: TGTGCCAGCCGGGACAGCCTCTATGGCTACACCTTC. Residues: CASRDSLYGYTF.

A few counts support this clone. CDR3: CATSDSLRGTDTQYF. Here the CDR3 DNA reads TGTGCCACCAGTGATTCTCTCAGGGGCACAGATACGCAGTATTTT. The rearrangement links TRBV24-1 to TRBJ2-3, with a tentative D call TRBD1 (5 bases). This CDR3 comprises 15 residues. V lost 2 bases, J lost 1 base, and 9 bases lay in between. Germline V CDR1 and CDR2: KGHDR, SFDVKD.

The chain combines TRBV30 with TRBJ1-2, with unresolved D. This CDR3 spans 15 amino acids. Trimming cost V 3 bases and J 3 bases, with 17 bases left between them. The germline V gene encodes CDR1 GTSNPN and CDR2 SVGIG (reference sequence). DNA for the CDR3: TGTGCCTGGAGCAAACCCCCACTCCGGGACTATGGCTACACCTTC. It codes for CAWSKPPLRDYGYTF.

The V and J genes are TRBV11-2 and TRBJ1-2; D ambiguous. Per the germline V gene, CDR1 is SGHAT and CDR2 is FQNNGV. V lost 5 bases to trimming and J lost 5 bases, with 21 bases between them. This CDR3 is built from 16 residues. CDR3 protein: CASSLESGGSAYGYTF. The CDR3 region has the DNA TGTGCCAGCAGCCTCGAGAGCGGAGGTTCGGCATATGGCTACACCTTC. Variable domain in full (rest from reference TRBV11-2 and TRBJ1-2): EAGVAQSPRYKIIEKRQSVAFWCNPISGHATLYWYQQILGQGPKLLIQFQNNGVVDDSQLPKDRFSAERLKGVDSTLKIQPAKLEDSAVYLCASSLESGGSAYGYTFGSGTRLTVV.

The chain has TRBV15 and TRBJ2-1, with 7 bases that match TRBD2. Germline values: CDR1 LNHNV, CDR2 YYDKDF (reference sequence). This CDR3 region has 14 residues. Losses at the gene ends were 1 base for V and 8 bases for J; bases not matched to a gene: 5. For the CDR3, the DNA is TGTGCCACCAGCAGAGGGACTAGAGGTGATGAGCAGTTCTTC. This sequence encodes CATSRGTRGDEQFF.